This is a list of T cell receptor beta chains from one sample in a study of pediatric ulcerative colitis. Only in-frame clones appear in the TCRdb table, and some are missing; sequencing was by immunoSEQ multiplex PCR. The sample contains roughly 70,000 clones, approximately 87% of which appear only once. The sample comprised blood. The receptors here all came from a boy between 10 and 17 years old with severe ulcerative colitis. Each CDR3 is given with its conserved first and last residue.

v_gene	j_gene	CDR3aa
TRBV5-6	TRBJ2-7	CAGSVSGYYEQYF
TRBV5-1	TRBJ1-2	CASSFQGQGLSYTF
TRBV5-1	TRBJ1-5	CASSSGQGTNQPQHF
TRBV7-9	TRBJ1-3	CASHTGGLGDSGNTIYF
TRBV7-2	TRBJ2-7	CASSYSGKFTYEQYF
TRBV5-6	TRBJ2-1	CASTPKDNKYGNEQFF
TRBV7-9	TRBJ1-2	CASSPTYDRPRGYTF
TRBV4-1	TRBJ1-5	CASSQDLGIEPQHF
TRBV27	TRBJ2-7	CASSPQYRYEQYF
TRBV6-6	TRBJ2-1	CASTRTGSTYNEQFF
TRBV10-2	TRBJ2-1	CASSWFYEQFF
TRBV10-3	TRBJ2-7	CAISESAGGTVGLAGYEQYF
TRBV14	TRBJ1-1	CASTNKGGSITEAFF
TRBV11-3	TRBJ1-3	CASSLGVGQAEGNTIYF
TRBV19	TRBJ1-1	CASSVLTSTEAFF
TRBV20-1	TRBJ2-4	CSAGGVNIQYF
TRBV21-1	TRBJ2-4	CASSQQRKNIQYF